These 5 T cell receptor beta chains were all obtained from the same sample, sequenced in a study of identical twins (dated by TCRdb to about 2016). Library construction relied on 5' RACE. This sample was sequenced with an Illumina HiSeq 2000. The public reads were run again by TCRdb, first through fastp at Q25 and then through MiXCR, and only productive beta chains were kept. Each entry is one CDR3 protein sequence, shown with its most common DNA and genes. Across this sample there are 600,000 to 700,000 distinct CDR3 sequences, with approximately 22% seen only once. Of the sample, around 4.5% falls within the top ten clones. This same sample was also part of a study on T cells expressing NK-cell markers.

The sample taken for sequencing was PBMCs. Every receptor here comes from a woman between 18 and 29 years old in good health.

The sample holds many counts of this clonotype. One end of the junction fails to match germline, which may point to a read error. The rearrangement links TRBV5-1 to TRBJ2-3; TRBD2 might be the D (6 bases). Germline-derived CDR1 and CDR2 are SGHRS and YFSETQ. There are 14 residues in the CDR3. The CDR3 nucleotides are TGTGCCAGCAGCTCCAGCGGGAGCACAGATACGCAGTATTTT. Its protein product is CASSSSGSTDTQYF. The full variable domain, in which reference TRBV5-1 and TRBJ2-3 provide the parts outside the CDR3, is KAGVTQTPRYLIKTRGQQVTLSCSPISGHRSVSWYQQTPGQGLQFLFEYFSETQRNKGNFPGRFSGRQFSNSRSEMNVSTLELGDSALYLCASSSSGSTDTQYFGPGTRLTVL.

In this sample, this clonotype turned up a few times. The gene calls are TRBV2 and TRBJ2-7, with D unresolved. Per germline, CDR1 SNHLY and CDR2 FYNNEI. This CDR3 spans 15 amino acids. V lost 4 bases and J 1 base, leaving 14 bases between the germline ends. CDR3 coding DNA: TGTGCCAGCAGTGTGGCAGGCCAAAAATCCTACGAGCAGTACTTC. Its protein is CASSVAGQKSYEQYF.

J is TRBJ2-3 and V is TRBV7-2; 7 bases map to TRBD2. After removal of 6 bases from V and 6 bases from J, the junction contained 9 bases not matched to a gene. The CDR3 length is 14 residues. Germline values: CDR1 SGHTA, CDR2 FQGNSA. The CDR3 sequence is CASRRTRGADTQYF. The CDR3 DNA is TGTGCCAGCAGACGGACTAGAGGAGCTGATACGCAGTATTTT.

This rearrangement joins TRBV7-4 to TRBJ2-7; 14 bases align to TRBD2. The CDR3 covers 17 residues. The V gene end was trimmed by 6 bases and the J gene end by 7 bases; junction bases not matched to a gene: 14. Germline V lookup: CDR1 SGHVT, CDR2 SQSDAQ. CDR3 sequence reads: CASSSITGTSGRWEQYF. The DNA for the CDR3 is TGTGCCAGCAGTTCTATAACCGGGACTAGCGGGAGATGGGAGCAGTACTTC.

This clonotype was found a few times. V and J are TRBV20-1 and TRBJ2-1, with a possible D match to TRBD2 (5 bases). There are 15 residues in the CDR3. The germline V gene has CDR1 DFQATT and CDR2 SNEGSKA (reference sequence). The V end lost 3 bases, the J end lost 1 base, and 13 bases lay between the germline ends. The CDR3 sequence: CSASFRGRSYNEQFF. CDR3 in DNA: TGCAGTGCTAGTTTTCGGGGAAGGTCCTACAATGAGCAGTTCTTC.